This T cell receptor (beta chain) was obtained from a study of blood T cell repertoires in COVID-19. Study-level background: Researchers got acute and convalescent COVID-19 samples from the United States, Italy and Spain. The cDNA or gDNA used as material had been derived from T cells, B-cell-depleted T cells, or PBMCs.

Study processing details: The assay estimated nucleated cells by amplifying reference gene primers. Some clones are missing from TCRdb's copy, which holds only in-frame ones; the method was immunoSEQ multiplex PCR. V, J and clone size derive from that table, while D and trimming were established from the DNA sequence. The sample contains some 150,000 clones, approximately 87% of which appear only once. V shed 6 bases, J shed 7 bases, and the junction held 16 bases outside the gene matches. Germline V gene sequence: CDR1 MNHEY, CDR2 SVGEGT. The CDR3 is made up of 16 amino acids. Sequenced: peripheral blood. The sequence was obtained from a woman between 35 and 50 years old with acute or convalescent COVID-19. The gene calls are TRBV6-2 or TRBV6-3 and TRBJ2-5; TRBD2 agrees at 8 bases. In DNA form, the CDR3 reads TGTGCCAGCAGCGACTATGACCGGACTAGCTGGCGGACCCAGTACTTC. Its protein is CASSDYDRTSWRTQYF.